These T cell receptor beta chains were read from a single sample in a study of human T cells and chemical hapten exposure. MiXCR, applied by TCRdb to the RACE reads, yields one record per CDR3 protein. The sample shows approximately 180,000 distinct CDR3 sequences, more than 25% of them seen only once. This specimen consisted of whole blood, obtained in connection with sensitization to the hapten diphenylcyclopropenone (DPC). The source is a young woman with alopecia areata. Some clones in this sample may be carry-over from other donors' samples. The CDR3 runs from the conserved cysteine through the conserved F or W. D genes are given only for firm matches. Rows give clone size only sometimes, using once, few, many, or a class for an expanded clone.

>TRBV6-2/TRBV6-3|TRBJ2-7|.|14|.
TGTGCCAGCAGTTACTCGGGGCAGCTATACGAGCAGTACTTC
CASSYSGQLYEQYF
>TRBV5-6|TRBJ2-7|.|14|TRBD1
TGTGCCAGCAGCTTAACAGGGGCTTCCTACGAGCAGTACTTC
CASSLTGASYEQYF
>TRBV28|TRBJ1-2|few|13|.
TGTGCCAGCAGTCCGCGATTTAACTATGGCTACACCTTC
CASSPRFNYGYTF
>TRBV7-9|TRBJ2-3|.|15|.
TGTGCCAGTGGGAAGGGGACGACTAGCACAGATACGCAGTATTTT
CASGKGTTSTDTQYF
>TRBV5-1|TRBJ2-7|once|12|.
TGCGCCAGCAGGAACATTCCCTACGAGCAGTACTTC
CASRNIPYEQYF
>TRBV4-3|TRBJ2-7|few|15|.
TGCGCCAGCAGCCAAGATTCTGTTGGGACCTACGAGCAGTACTTC
CASSQDSVGTYEQYF
>TRBV4-1|TRBJ2-1|many|15|TRBD2
TGCGCCAGCAGCCAATCTAGCGGGGCTTACAATGAGCAGTTCTTC
CASSQSSGAYNEQFF
>TRBV28|TRBJ2-3|.|13|TRBD2
TGTGCCAGCGTAACTAGCGGGACCGATACGCAGTATTTT
CASVTSGTDTQYF
>TRBV29-1|TRBJ2-3|.|15|.
TGCAGCGTTGAATTGTCTAGCCTCAGCACAGATACGCAGTATTTT
CSVELSSLSTDTQYF
>TRBV12-5|TRBJ1-1|.|13|.
TGTGCTAGTGGTTCCAGGGTTGGAACTGAAGCTTTCTTT
CASGSRVGTEAFF
>TRBV2|TRBJ1-5|.|13|.
TGTGCCAGCAGTACCGGGACCGTTCAGCCCCAGCATTTT
CASSTGTVQPQHF
>TRBV11-2|TRBJ2-2|.|14|.
TGTGCCACCACCCGCTACCCCGGGGCCGGGGAGCTGTTTTTT
CATTRYPGAGELFF
>TRBV10-3|TRBJ2-3|.|16|.
TGTGCCATCAGTGAGGTCTCCCGGACCTCCACAGATACGCAGTATTTT
CAISEVSRTSTDTQYF
>TRBV3-1|TRBJ1-1|once|13|.
TGTGCCAGCAGCCAAGTGAGGAACACTGAAGCTTTCTTT
CASSQVRNTEAFF
>TRBV29-1|TRBJ1-5|.|13|.
TGCAGCGTTGTGCCGGGGTTAAATCAGCCCCAGCATTTT
CSVVPGLNQPQHF
>TRBV7-2|TRBJ2-1|.|15|.
TGTGCCAGCAGCTTCAGAACCGGGACCAGCAATGAGCAGTTCTTC
CASSFRTGTSNEQFF
>TRBV28|TRBJ1-1|few|16|TRBD1
TGTGCCAGCAGTTTTCGGGGAGGACAGGGGCGGGCTGAAGCTTTCTTT
CASSFRGGQGRAEAFF
>TRBV7-2|TRBJ2-3|.|16|.
TGTGCCAGCAGCCAGGGGGGGAGGGGCGGCACAGATACGCAGTATTTT
CASSQGGRGGTDTQYF
>TRBV9|TRBJ2-1|.|16|.
TGTGCCAGCAGCGTAGTATCTCAGGCCTCCTACAATGAGCAGTTCTTC
CASSVVSQASYNEQFF
>TRBV5-1|TRBJ2-7|few|14|.
TGCGCCAGCAGCTTCTCAGCGGACGCTCTTGTGCAGTACTTC
CASSFSADALVQYF
>TRBV25-1|TRBJ1-2|few|14|.
TGTGCCAGCAGTCCAACGATTCTTAACTATGGCTACACCTTC
CASSPTILNYGYTF
>TRBV28|TRBJ2-3|few|13|.
TGTGCCAGCAGCCCAACCCGGGGCGATACGCAGTATTTT
CASSPTRGDTQYF
>TRBV29-1|TRBJ1-1|few|13|.
TGCAGCGTTGGGGGCCAATTCTTCACTGAAGCTTTCTTT
CSVGGQFFTEAFF
>TRBV11-1|TRBJ1-1|few|13|TRBD1
TGTGCCAGCAGTCAGGGGGCTTGGACTGAAGCTTTCTTT
CASSQGAWTEAFF
>TRBV20-1|TRBJ2-2|.|15|.
TGCAGTGCCGACTTGGACATTCGAGGTTATAGGGAGCTGTTTTTT
CSADLDIRGYRELFF
>TRBV12-3/TRBV12-4|TRBJ1-5|many|14|.
TGTGCCAGCAGTTTATCTGGGGGCAATCAGCCCCAGCATTTT
CASSLSGGNQPQHF
>TRBV28|TRBJ2-7|.|15|.
TGTGCCAGCAGCCCGCCCTATAGCGGTCCCTACGAGCAGTACTTC
CASSPPYSGPYEQYF
>TRBV20-1|TRBJ2-7|many|14|.
TGCAGTGCTAGCTCCCTCAGCGGCCCCTACGAGCAGTACTTC
CSASSLSGPYEQYF
>TRBV10-2|TRBJ2-2|few|13|.
TGCGCCAGCAGCCGGAGGTTCACCGGGGAGCTGTTTTTT
CASSRRFTGELFF
>TRBV6-5|TRBJ2-7|few|12|TRBD2
TGTGCCAGCGGTAGCGGGAGTTTCGAGCAGTACTTC
CASGSGSFEQYF
>TRBV28|TRBJ1-6|few|15|.
TGTGCCAGCAGTTTCCGAGACACCTATAATTCACCCCTCCACTTT
CASSFRDTYNSPLHF
>TRBV28|TRBJ2-2|.|12|.
TGTGCCAGCAGTGTGGGGTCCGGGGAGCTGTTTTTT
CASSVGSGELFF
>TRBV5-4|TRBJ1-1|.|16|.
TGTGCCAGCAGCTTGGCCTTCAAGGGGGAGAACACTGAAGCTTTCTTT
CASSLAFKGENTEAFF
>TRBV28|TRBJ2-7|few|14|.
TGTGCCAGCAGTAGCACAGGGACGAACTACGAGCAGTACTTC
CASSSTGTNYEQYF
>TRBV5-5|TRBJ2-3|once|16|.
TGTGCCAGCAGCTTGCAGGGAATCTATTCCACAGATACGCAGTATTTT
CASSLQGIYSTDTQYF
>TRBV12-3/TRBV12-4|TRBJ1-2|few|13|TRBD1
TGTGCCAGCACAAAGAATAAGGGGACAGGGACACACTTC
CASTKNKGTGTHF
>TRBV28|TRBJ2-1|.|17|.
TGTGCCAGCAGTTTAGTGTTCCAGGCCTTTACCCACAATGAGCAGTTCTTC
CASSLVFQAFTHNEQFF
>TRBV28|TRBJ2-2|few|18|TRBD2
TGTGCCAGCAGAGAGGGACTAGCGGGAGACTCGAACACCGGGGAGCTGTTTTTT
CASREGLAGDSNTGELFF